The 25 T cell receptor beta chains reported below all come from one sample, sequenced in a study of T cells expressing NK-cell markers. Following a re-call of the 5' RACE reads, TCRdb has one entry per CDR3 protein and lacks DNA. This table lists roughly 430,000 distinct CDR3 sequences. Sequenced: blood T cells: a sorted CD56 or NKG2C T cell subset, CD4+ or CD8+ T cells, or bulk PBMC T cells (not recorded which). The receptors here all came from a woman between 18 and 70 years old in good health.

V and J are TRBV7-2 and TRBJ2-7; TCRdb returns TRBD2, unconfirmable since there is no DNA. The CDR3 runs to 18 residues. The V gene's germline CDR1 is SGHTA and CDR2 FQGNSA. The CDR3 protein is CASSLASGRVPRAYEQYF.

The gene calls are TRBV6-2 or TRBV6-3 and TRBJ1-2; the D call of TRBD1 rests on TCRdb alone, since no DNA is present to check it. The V gene's germline CDR1 is MNHEY and CDR2 SVGEGT. CDR3 size: 13 residues. This CDR3 reads CASSLGQPYGYTF.

The chain couples TRBV29-1 to TRBJ2-2. This CDR3 region has 14 residues. CDR1 and CDR2 (germline): SQVTM, ANQGSEA. The CDR3 loop reads CSVVRTANTGELFF.

This chain links TRBV20-1 with TRBJ2-1. From germline, CDR1 is DFQATT and CDR2 SNEGSKA (reference sequence). The CDR3 extends over 12 amino acids. The CDR3: CSARKTDNEQFF.

This rearrangement joins TRBV30 to TRBJ2-1; TCRdb indicates TRBD1, and absent DNA this call remains unverified. CDR1 is GTSNPN, CDR2 SVGIG, per germline (reference sequence). The CDR3 covers 14 residues. CDR3 protein: CAGQTGARYNEQFF.

CDR3 protein: CASSQLKGREQYF. The V call is TRBV4-2, the J call TRBJ2-7. This CDR3 is 13 amino acids long. CDR1 and CDR2 from the germline V gene are LGHNA and YNFKEQ.

V gene TRBV11-1 combines with J gene TRBJ2-6; TCRdb proposes TRBD2, but this gene call is untestable without DNA. This CDR3 has 17 residues. CDR1 SGHAT and CDR2 FQDESV come from the germline V gene (reference sequence). This CDR3 is CASSQGLGSTGANVLTF. Drawing the rest from reference TRBV11-1 and TRBJ2-6, the complete variable domain is EAEVAQSPRYKITEKSQAVAFWCDPISGHATLYWYRQILGQGPELLVQFQDESVVDDSQLPKDRFSAERLKGVDSTLKIQPAELGDSAMYLCASSQGLGSTGANVLTFGAGSRLTVL.

The chain joins TRBV6-1 to TRBJ1-2. The length of the CDR3 is 13 residues. Germline V CDR1 and CDR2: MNHNS, SASEGT. The CDR3 sequence: CASSRDRTGGYTF.

V gene TRBV12-3 or TRBV12-4 combines with J gene TRBJ1-1; TCRdb's D gene call, TRBD1, goes unchecked for lack of DNA. The CDR3 is 14 residues long. Here the CDR3 reads CASSPTQGYTEAFF.

The genes are TRBV20-1 and TRBJ2-1. The CDR3 has 15 residues. Germline V gene sequence: CDR1 DFQATT, CDR2 SNEGSKA (reference sequence). CDR3 loop: CSAQTQASSYNEQFF.

The chain is built from TRBV4-3 and TRBJ2-1; TCRdb lists TRBD1, though no DNA is available to test this call. CDR3 size: 17 residues. CDR1 is LGHNA, CDR2 YSLEER, per germline. CDR3 residues: CASSQEWGVLSYNEQFF.

V usage is TRBV5-1 and J usage is TRBJ2-3; without DNA, the TCRdb call of TRBD1 cannot be checked. This CDR3 is built from 16 residues. Germline values: CDR1 SGHRS, CDR2 YFSETQ. The CDR3 loop is CASSLDGRVSTDTQYF.

This sequence joins TRBV5-4 and TRBJ2-1; absent DNA, TCRdb's TRBD2 call cannot be checked. CDR3 length: 16 residues. Germline V gene lookup returns CDR1 SGHNT and CDR2 YYREEE (reference sequence). This CDR3 reads CASSLAVAGVRNEQFF. Full variable domain (outside the CDR3, taken from reference TRBV5-4 and TRBJ2-1): ETGVTQSPTHLIKTRGQQVTLRCSSQSGHNTVSWYQQALGQGPQFIFQYYREEENGRGNFPPRFSGLQFPNYSSELNVNALELDDSALYLCASSLAVAGVRNEQFFGPGTRLTVL.

The chain recombines TRBV24-1 with TRBJ2-1; the D call of TRBD2 rests on TCRdb alone, since no DNA is present to check it. From germline, CDR1 is KGHDR and CDR2 SFDVKD. CDR3 length: 16 amino acids. CDR3 protein: CATFSLWGPSYNEQFF.

The genes are TRBV11-2 and TRBJ1-2; the D gene TCRdb calls, TRBD1, cannot be checked with no DNA. The CDR3 runs 14 residues. Looked up from germline, CDR1 is SGHAT and CDR2 is FQNNGV. CDR3 amino acids: CASSLGPPGYGYTF.

The V and J genes are TRBV5-1 and TRBJ2-3; the D gene TCRdb calls, TRBD1, cannot be checked with no DNA. CDR3 length equals 13 residues. Germline V CDR1 and CDR2: SGHRS, YFSETQ. Here the CDR3 reads CASSLGQTDTQYF.

V is TRBV20-1 and J is TRBJ2-6; TCRdb names TRBD1, which stays unverified in the absence of DNA. The CDR3 contains 15 residues. Germline V gene sequence: CDR1 DFQATT, CDR2 SNEGSKA (reference sequence). The CDR3 here is CSARDRGSGANVLTF.

This sequence joins TRBV12-3 or TRBV12-4 and TRBJ1-5; as DNA is missing, the TRBD1 call by TCRdb cannot be tested. The CDR3 runs to 15 residues. This chain's CDR3 is CASSPHGRSNQPQHF.

The rearrangement links TRBV20-1 to TRBJ2-1; the TRBD1 assignment by TCRdb is unverifiable without DNA. The germline V gene has CDR1 DFQATT and CDR2 SNEGSKA (reference sequence). This CDR3 contains 15 residues. CDR3 in amino acids: CSARGGTEIYNEQFF.

The rearrangement uses TRBV18 and TRBJ1-1. Per the germline V gene, CDR1 is KGHSH and CDR2 is LQKENI. This CDR3 contains 14 residues. The CDR3 region is CASSPGVSNTEAFF.

The chain recombines TRBV15 with TRBJ2-1; as DNA is missing, the TRBD1 call by TCRdb cannot be tested. The CDR3 consists of 15 residues. Germline CDR1 and CDR2: LNHNV and YYDKDF (reference sequence). The CDR3 sequence is CATSRAPRGYNEQFF.

The rearrangement links TRBV2 to TRBJ1-6. The CDR3 is 16 residues long. The germline CDR1 and CDR2 sequences are SNHLY and FYNNEI. CDR3 loop: CASSDRIAMHNSPLHF.

The chain combines TRBV9 with TRBJ2-1; TCRdb outputs TRBD1, but without DNA this stays unchecked. Germline CDR1 reads SGDLS; CDR2 reads YYNGEE. The CDR3 loop spans 14 amino acids. This chain's CDR3 is CASSAPTGGNEQFF. Variable domain in full (rest from reference TRBV9 and TRBJ2-1): DSGVTQTPKHLITATGQRVTLRCSPRSGDLSVYWYQQSLDQGLQFLIQYYNGEERAKGNILERFSAQQFPDLHSELNLSSLELGDSALYFCASSAPTGGNEQFFGPGTRLTVL.

The chain is built from TRBV6-2 or TRBV6-3 and TRBJ2-7; TCRdb's D call, TRBD1, is unchecked because there is no DNA. CDR1 is MNHEY and CDR2 is SVGEGT in the germline V gene. There are 13 residues in the CDR3. CDR3 region: CASSLTELFEQYF.

J is TRBJ2-7 and V is TRBV6-1; TCRdb's D call, TRBD2, is unchecked because there is no DNA. CDR3 size: 17 residues. Germline V CDR1 and CDR2: MNHNS, SASEGT. CDR3 residues: CASSDRLAGTNPWEQYF.